This note documents a single T cell receptor (beta chain) sequence. Antigen unknown. The sample comes from a study of blood T cells in healthy people across ages. General observations from the study: Long-lived and aged donors differed, with more naive CD4+ cells and higher diversity in the long-lived.

Samples each yielded at least 6 micrograms of total RNA. This CDR3 has 15 amino acids. Germline CDR1 and CDR2: SGHRS and YFSETQ. The V end lost 2 bases, the J end lost 8 bases, and 17 bases lay between the germline ends. Primers used in a second PCR of about 7 to 12 cycles were a sample-barcoded 5' primer and a J-beta primer mix. Via MiXCR, TCRdb re-called the 5' RACE reads, giving one row per CDR3 protein. Of some 900,000 distinct CDR3 sequences listed, around 48% are singletons. The chain links TRBV5-1 to TRBJ2-1, with a possible D match to TRBD1 (6 bases). The sample taken for sequencing was blood. The TCR sequence derives from a man in his thirties or forties in good health. The CDR3 sequence: CASSLETGFGHEQFF. DNA for the CDR3: TGCGCCAGCAGCTTAGAAACAGGGTTTGGGCATGAGCAGTTCTTC.